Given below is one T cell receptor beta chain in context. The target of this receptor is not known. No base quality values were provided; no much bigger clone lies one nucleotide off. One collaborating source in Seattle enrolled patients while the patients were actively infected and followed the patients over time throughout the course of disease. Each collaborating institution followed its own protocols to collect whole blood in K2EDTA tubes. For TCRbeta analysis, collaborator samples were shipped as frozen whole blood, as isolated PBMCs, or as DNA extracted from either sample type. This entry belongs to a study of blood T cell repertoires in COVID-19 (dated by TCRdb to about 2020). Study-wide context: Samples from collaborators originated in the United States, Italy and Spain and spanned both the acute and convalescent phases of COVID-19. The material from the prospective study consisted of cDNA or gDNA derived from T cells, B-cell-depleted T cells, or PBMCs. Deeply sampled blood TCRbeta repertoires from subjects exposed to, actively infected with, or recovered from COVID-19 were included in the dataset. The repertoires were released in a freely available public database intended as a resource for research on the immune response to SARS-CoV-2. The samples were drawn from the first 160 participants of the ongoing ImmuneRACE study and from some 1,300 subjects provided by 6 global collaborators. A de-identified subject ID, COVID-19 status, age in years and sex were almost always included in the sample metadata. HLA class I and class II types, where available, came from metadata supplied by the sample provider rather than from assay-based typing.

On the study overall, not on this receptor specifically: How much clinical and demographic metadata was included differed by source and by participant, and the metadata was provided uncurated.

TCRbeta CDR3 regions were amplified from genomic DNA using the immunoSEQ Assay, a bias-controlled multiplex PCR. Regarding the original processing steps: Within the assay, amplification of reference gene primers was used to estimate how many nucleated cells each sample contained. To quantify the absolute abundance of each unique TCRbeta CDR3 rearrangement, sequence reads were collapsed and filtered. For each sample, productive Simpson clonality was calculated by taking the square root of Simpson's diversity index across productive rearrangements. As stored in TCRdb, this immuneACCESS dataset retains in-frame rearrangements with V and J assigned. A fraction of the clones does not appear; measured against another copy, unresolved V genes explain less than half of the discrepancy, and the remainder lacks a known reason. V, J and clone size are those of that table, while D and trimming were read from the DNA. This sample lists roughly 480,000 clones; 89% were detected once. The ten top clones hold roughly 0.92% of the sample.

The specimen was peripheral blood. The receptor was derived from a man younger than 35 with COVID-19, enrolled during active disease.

The CDR3 region has the sequence CASSPVTGENTGELFF. The nucleotide sequence is TGTGCCAGCTCACCAGTAACAGGGGAGAACACCGGGGAGCTGTTTTTT. The chain couples TRBV18 to TRBJ2-2; 7 of the junction bases match TRBD1. The CDR3, from cysteine to phenylalanine, totals 16 residues. Kept here is only the CDR3 DNA, which spans 48 bases and is read in frame from base 1. V ends up 2 bases short and J 1 base short, with an unmatched junction base count of 4. CDR1 KGHSH and CDR2 LQKENI were looked up in the germline V gene.